The clone carrying this T cell receptor beta chain showed up many times. Its target is unknown. V was cut by 0 bases and J by 3 bases, with 9 bases left in between. The CDR3 extends over 15 amino acids. Germline assignment: CDR1 SEHNR and CDR2 FQNEAQ (reference sequence). Cyclophosphamide on days +3 and +4 followed busulfan-fludarabine conditioning and a marrow graft. The sample comes from a study of T cells after posttransplantation cyclophosphamide. General study points: Blood and skin or GI T cell repertoires showed limited TRB overlap.

This table comes from immunoSEQ multiplex PCR, and its TCRdb copy is limited to in-frame clones, with some not included. The record shows about 6,400 clones for this sample, with no singletons present. The receptor was derived from a male patient in his thirties who received an allogeneic stem cell transplant from an unrelated donor, was CMV-positive, and had acute and chronic GVHD. The graft donor may account for some of the T cells. The chain carries TRBV7-9 and TRBJ2-1, with no clear D. Source: PBMCs, taken after an allogeneic stem cell transplant with post-transplant cyclophosphamide. The CDR3 protein is CASSLATRIYNEQFF. DNA of the CDR3: TGTGCCAGCAGCTTAGCTACGCGGATCTACAATGAGCAGTTCTTC. Complete variable domain (other parts from reference TRBV7-9 and TRBJ2-1): DTGVSQNPRHKITKRGQNVTFRCDPISEHNRLYWYRQTLGQGPEFLTYFQNEAQLEKSRLLSDRFSAERPKGSFSTLEIQRTEQGDSAMYLCASSLATRIYNEQFFGPGTRLTVL.